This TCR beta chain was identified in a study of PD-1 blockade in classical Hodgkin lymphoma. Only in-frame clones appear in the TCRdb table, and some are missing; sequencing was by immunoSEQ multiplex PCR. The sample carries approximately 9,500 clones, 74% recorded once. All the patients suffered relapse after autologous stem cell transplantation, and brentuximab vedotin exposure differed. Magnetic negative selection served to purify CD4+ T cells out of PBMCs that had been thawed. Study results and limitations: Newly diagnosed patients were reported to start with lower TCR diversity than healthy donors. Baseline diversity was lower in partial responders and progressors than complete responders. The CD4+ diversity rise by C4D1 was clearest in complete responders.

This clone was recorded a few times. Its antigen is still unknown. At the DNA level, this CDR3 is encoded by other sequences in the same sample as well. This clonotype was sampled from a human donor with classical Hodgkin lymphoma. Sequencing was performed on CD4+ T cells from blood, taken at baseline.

CDR3 DNA: TGCGCCAGCAGCTTGTGGGGAACCGGCAATGAGCAGTTCTTC. Translated: CASSLWGTGNEQFF. The chain has TRBV5-1 and TRBJ2-1, with unresolved D. The CDR3 consists of 14 residues. Looked up from germline, CDR1 is SGHRS and CDR2 is YFSETQ. With 1 base removed from V and 6 bases from J, the gap between germline ends came to 11 bases.